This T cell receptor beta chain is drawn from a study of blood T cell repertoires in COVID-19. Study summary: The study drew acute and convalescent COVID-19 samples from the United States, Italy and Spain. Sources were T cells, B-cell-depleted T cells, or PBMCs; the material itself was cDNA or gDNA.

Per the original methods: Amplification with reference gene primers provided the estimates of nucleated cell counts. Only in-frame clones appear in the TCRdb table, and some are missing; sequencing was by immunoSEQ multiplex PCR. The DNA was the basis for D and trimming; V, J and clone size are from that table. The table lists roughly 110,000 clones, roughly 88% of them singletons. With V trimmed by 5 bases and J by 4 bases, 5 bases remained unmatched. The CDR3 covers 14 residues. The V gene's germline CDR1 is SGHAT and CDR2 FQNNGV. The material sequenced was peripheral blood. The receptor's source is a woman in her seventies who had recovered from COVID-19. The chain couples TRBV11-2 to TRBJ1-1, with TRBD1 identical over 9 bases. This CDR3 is CASSARQGGTEAFF. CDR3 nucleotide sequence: TGTGCCAGCAGCGCCCGACAGGGGGGCACTGAAGCTTTCTTT.